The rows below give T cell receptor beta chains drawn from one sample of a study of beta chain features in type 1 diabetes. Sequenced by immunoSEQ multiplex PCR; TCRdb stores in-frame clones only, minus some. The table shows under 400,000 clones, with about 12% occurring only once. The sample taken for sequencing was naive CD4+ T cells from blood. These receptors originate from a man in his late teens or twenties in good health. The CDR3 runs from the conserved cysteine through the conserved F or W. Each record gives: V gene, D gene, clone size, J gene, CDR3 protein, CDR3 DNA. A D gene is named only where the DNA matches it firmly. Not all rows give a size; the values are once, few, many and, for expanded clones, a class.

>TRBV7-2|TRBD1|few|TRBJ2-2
CASIPGQTYTGELFF
TGTGCCAGCATCCCGGGACAGACCTACACCGGGGAGCTGTTTTTT
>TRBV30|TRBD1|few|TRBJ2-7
CAWDMGQSYEQYF
TGTGCCTGGGACATGGGACAGAGCTACGAGCAGTACTTC
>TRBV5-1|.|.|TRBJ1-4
CASSSDTTNEKLFF
TGCGCCAGCAGCTCGGACACAACTAATGAAAAACTGTTTTTT
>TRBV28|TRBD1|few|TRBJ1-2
CASSSGTGRLYTF
TGTGCCAGCAGTTCCGGGACAGGTCGCCTCTACACCTTC
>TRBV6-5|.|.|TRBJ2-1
CASSSLSFNEQFF
TGTGCCAGCAGTTCTCTAAGCTTCAATGAGCAGTTCTTC
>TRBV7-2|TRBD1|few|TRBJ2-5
CASSLTGAETQYF
TGTGCCAGCAGCTTGACAGGGGCAGAGACCCAGTACTTC
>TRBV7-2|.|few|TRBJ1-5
CASSFTVVTNQPQHF
TGTGCCAGCAGCTTCACAGTCGTTACCAATCAGCCCCAGCATTTT
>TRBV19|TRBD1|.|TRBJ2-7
CARYRDRAMEQYF
TGTGCCAGATACCGGGACAGGGCGATGGAGCAGTACTTC
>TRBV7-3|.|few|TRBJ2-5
CASSLSGGQETQYF
TGTGCCAGCAGCTTAAGCGGCGGGCAAGAGACCCAGTACTTC
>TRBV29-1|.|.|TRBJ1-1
CSVEGAGATFF
TGCAGCGTTGAAGGTGCAGGGGCAACTTTCTTT
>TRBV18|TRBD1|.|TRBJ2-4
CASSPTGKIPNIQYF
TGTGCCAGCTCACCGACAGGGAAGATTCCGAACATTCAGTACTTC
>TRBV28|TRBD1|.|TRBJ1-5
CASSIQGGWQPQHF
TGTGCCAGCAGTATTCAAGGGGGCTGGCAGCCCCAGCATTTT
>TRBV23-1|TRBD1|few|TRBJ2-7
CASSPRDRDFHEQYF
TGCGCCAGCAGTCCCCGGGACAGGGATTTCCACGAGCAGTACTTC
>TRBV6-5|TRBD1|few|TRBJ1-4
CATSSDPGGKLFF
TGTGCCACCAGTTCGGACCCAGGGGGAAAACTGTTTTTT
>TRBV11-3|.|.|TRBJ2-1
CASSLAHSANYNEQFF
TGTGCCAGCAGCTTAGCTCATAGCGCTAACTACAATGAGCAGTTCTTC
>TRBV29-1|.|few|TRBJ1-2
CSVELGGPWGYTF
TGCAGCGTTGAACTAGGTGGCCCCTGGGGCTACACCTTC
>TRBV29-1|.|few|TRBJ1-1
CSVGGRGRTEAFF
TGCAGCGTTGGGGGCAGGGGTAGGACTGAAGCTTTCTTT
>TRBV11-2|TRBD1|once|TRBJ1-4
CASSLPTGSRNEKLFF
TGTGCCAGCAGCTTACCGACAGGGAGTAGGAATGAAAAACTGTTTTTT
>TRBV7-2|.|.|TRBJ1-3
CASSLTWSFGNTIYF
TGTGCCAGCAGCCTAACCTGGTCATTTGGAAACACCATATATTTT
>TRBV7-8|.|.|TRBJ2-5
CASSRAGQETQYF
TGTGCCAGCAGCCGAGCGGGTCAAGAGACCCAGTACTTC
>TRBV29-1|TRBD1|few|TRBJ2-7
CSVSFRTGGSEQYF
TGCAGCGTCTCTTTTCGGACAGGGGGCTCCGAGCAGTACTTC
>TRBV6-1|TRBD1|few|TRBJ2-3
CASTEDRAGTQYF
TGTGCCAGCACGGAGGACAGGGCGGGTACGCAGTATTTT
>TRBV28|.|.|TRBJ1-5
CASSLRGDSNQPQHF
TGTGCCAGCAGTTTACGGGGGGATAGCAATCAGCCCCAGCATTTT
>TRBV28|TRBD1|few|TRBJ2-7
CASRYAGDRVPHEQYF
TGTGCCAGCAGGTACGCCGGGGACAGGGTCCCCCACGAGCAGTACTTC
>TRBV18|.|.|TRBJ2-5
CASSPPSPRGTQYF
TGTGCCAGCTCACCACCTAGCCCTCGCGGGACCCAGTACTTC
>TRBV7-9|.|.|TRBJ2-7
CASRYRDEQYF
TGTGCCAGCAGGTACCGGGACGAGCAGTACTTC
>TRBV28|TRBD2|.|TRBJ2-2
CASSWTSGRGELFF
TGTGCCAGCAGTTGGACTAGCGGGAGAGGGGAGCTGTTTTTT
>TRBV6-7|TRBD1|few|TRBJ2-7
CASSYSTGRSYEQYF
TGTGCCAGCAGTTACTCGACAGGGAGAAGCTACGAGCAGTACTTC
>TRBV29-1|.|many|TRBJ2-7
CSVGVQANEQYF
TGCAGCGTTGGAGTGCAGGCCAACGAGCAGTACTTC
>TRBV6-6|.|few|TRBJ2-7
CASSQVYLREQYF
TGTGCCAGCAGCCAGGTTTATCTACGCGAGCAGTACTTC
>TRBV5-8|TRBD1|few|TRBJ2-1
CASSSTGALGDEQFF
TGTGCCAGCAGCAGCACAGGGGCCCTCGGGGATGAGCAGTTCTTC
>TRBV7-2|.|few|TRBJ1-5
CASSLVGDQPQHF
TGTGCCAGCAGCTTAGTCGGGGATCAGCCCCAGCATTTT
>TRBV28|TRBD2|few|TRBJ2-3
CASSPSRAGGLSTDTQYF
TGTGCCAGCAGCCCCTCCAGAGCGGGGGGACTTAGCACAGATACGCAGTATTTT
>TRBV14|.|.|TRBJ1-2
CASSQGGQLANYGYTF
TGTGCCAGCAGCCAAGGCGGACAGTTAGCTAACTATGGCTACACCTTC
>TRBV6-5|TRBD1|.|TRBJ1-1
CASSFRTGGNTEAFF
TGTGCCAGCAGTTTTAGGACAGGGGGAAACACTGAAGCTTTCTTT
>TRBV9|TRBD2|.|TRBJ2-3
CASSVSPGGDTQYF
TGTGCCAGCAGCGTATCACCGGGAGGAGATACGCAGTATTTT
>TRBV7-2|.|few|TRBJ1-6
CASRQSYNSPLHF
TGTGCCAGCAGACAGTCCTATAATTCACCCCTCCACTTT
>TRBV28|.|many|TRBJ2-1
CASNRVNNEQFF
TGTGCCAGCAACCGGGTCAACAATGAGCAGTTCTTC
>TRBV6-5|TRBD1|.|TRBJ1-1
CASKGTGLDEAFF
TGTGCCAGCAAGGGGACAGGGCTGGACGAAGCTTTCTTT
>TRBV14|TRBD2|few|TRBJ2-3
CASSPGLGRPDTQYF
TGTGCCAGCAGCCCGGGACTAGGGAGGCCAGATACGCAGTATTTT
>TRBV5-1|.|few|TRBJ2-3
CASSLGQGSGTDTQYF
TGCGCCAGCAGCTTGGGTCAGGGGTCAGGCACAGATACGCAGTATTTT
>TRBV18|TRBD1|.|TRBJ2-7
CASSPGQGEQYF
TGTGCCAGCTCTCCAGGACAGGGCGAGCAGTACTTC
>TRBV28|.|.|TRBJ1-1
CASAVAGGNTEAFF
TGTGCCAGCGCGGTTGCTGGAGGGAACACTGAAGCTTTCTTT
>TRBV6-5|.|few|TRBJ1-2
CASSSGVPSLYGYTF
TGTGCCAGCAGTTCAGGGGTTCCCAGCCTCTATGGCTACACCTTC
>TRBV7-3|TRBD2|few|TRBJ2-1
CASSLGLAEYNEQFF
TGTGCCAGCAGCTTAGGGCTAGCGGAGTACAATGAGCAGTTCTTC
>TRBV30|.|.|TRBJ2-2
CAWSVYVGANTGELFF
TGTGCCTGGAGTGTATACGTGGGAGCGAACACCGGGGAGCTGTTTTTT
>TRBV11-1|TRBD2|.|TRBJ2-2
CASSTKRGANTGELFF
TGTGCCAGCAGTACCAAGCGGGGGGCGAACACCGGGGAGCTGTTTTTT
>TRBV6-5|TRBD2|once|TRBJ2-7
CASRTLAGEFYEQYF
TGTGCCAGCAGAACACTAGCGGGAGAATTCTACGAGCAGTACTTC
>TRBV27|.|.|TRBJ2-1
CASSSRAASSYNEQFF
TGTGCCAGTTCCTCTCGAGCAGCGAGCTCCTACAATGAGCAGTTCTTC
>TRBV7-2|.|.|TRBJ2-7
CASSQTTGVRQYF
TGTGCCAGCAGCCAAACCACAGGTGTACGGCAGTACTTC
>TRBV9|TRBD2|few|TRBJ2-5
CASSPLGLAYQETQYF
TGTGCCAGCAGCCCCCTGGGACTAGCGTACCAAGAGACCCAGTACTTC
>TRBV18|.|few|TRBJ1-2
CASSPGHFYGYTF
TGTGCCAGCTCCCCGGGACATTTCTATGGCTACACCTTC
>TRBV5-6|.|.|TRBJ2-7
CASSLVPGNYEQYF
TGTGCCAGCAGCTTAGTTCCAGGGAACTACGAGCAGTACTTC